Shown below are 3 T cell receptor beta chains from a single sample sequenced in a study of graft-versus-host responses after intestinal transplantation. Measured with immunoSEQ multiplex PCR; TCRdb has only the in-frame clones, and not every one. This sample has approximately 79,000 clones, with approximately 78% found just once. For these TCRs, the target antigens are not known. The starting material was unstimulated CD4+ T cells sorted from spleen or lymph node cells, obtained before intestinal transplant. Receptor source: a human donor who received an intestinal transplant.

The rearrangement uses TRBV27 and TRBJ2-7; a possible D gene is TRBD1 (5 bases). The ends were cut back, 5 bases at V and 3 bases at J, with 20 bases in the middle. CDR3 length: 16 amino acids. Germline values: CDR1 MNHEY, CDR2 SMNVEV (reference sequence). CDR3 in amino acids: CASSPLDIPRGYEQYF. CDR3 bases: TGTGCCAGCAGTCCATTGGACATCCCGAGAGGCTACGAGCAGTACTTC.

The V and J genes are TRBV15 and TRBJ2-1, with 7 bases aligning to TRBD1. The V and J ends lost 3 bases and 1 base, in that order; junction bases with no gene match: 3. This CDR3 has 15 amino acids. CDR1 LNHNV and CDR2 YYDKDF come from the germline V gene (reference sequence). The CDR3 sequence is CATSRGTESYNEQFF. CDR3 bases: TGTGCCACCAGCAGGGGGACAGAGTCCTACAATGAGCAGTTCTTC.

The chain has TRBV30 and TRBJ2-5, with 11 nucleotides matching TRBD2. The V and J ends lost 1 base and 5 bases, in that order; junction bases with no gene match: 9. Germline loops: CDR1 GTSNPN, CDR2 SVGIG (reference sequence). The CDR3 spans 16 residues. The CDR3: CAWSEARASGRETQYF. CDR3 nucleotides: TGTGCCTGGAGTGAGGCCAGGGCTAGCGGGAGGGAGACCCAGTACTTC.